Shown below are 15 T cell receptor beta chains from a single sample sequenced in a study of blood T cells in healthy people across ages. Using a J-beta primer mix together with a sample-barcoded 5' primer, a second PCR was run for roughly 6 to 12 cycles. TCRdb re-analysed the 5' RACE reads in MiXCR, keeping a single row per CDR3 protein. The sample consists of fewer than 950,000 distinct CDR3 sequences, 50% to 65% of them appearing once. The sequenced sample was blood. The receptors were gathered from a man at least 80 years old in good health.

V and J are TRBV9 and TRBJ1-2; no reliable D call. The germline V and J ends were trimmed by 3 bases and 7 bases, with 16 bases remaining between them. The germline V gene has CDR1 SGDLS and CDR2 YYNGEE. This CDR3 comprises 14 residues. The CDR3 nucleotides are TGTGCCAGCAGCGCCTCGGAGGTCGTTGCTGGCTACACCTTC. Translation: CASSASEVVAGYTF.

The chain employs TRBV12-3 or TRBV12-4 and TRBJ1-6, with no clear D. Trimming cost V 5 bases and J 10 bases, with 15 bases left between them. The CDR3 contains 14 residues. CDR3 DNA: TGTGCCAGCAGTCCCACGAAACAGCAATCACCCCTCCACTTT. It codes for CASSPTKQQSPLHF.

This clonotype has just a few counts. An end of the junction does not agree with germline; a read error may underlie this. The chain links TRBV7-2 to TRBJ2-7; D is perhaps TRBD2 (7 bases). Germline lookup yields CDR1 SGHTA and CDR2 FQGNSA. The CDR3 extends over 18 amino acids. The CDR3 spells CASSLVGSRGGSSHEQYF. CDR3 DNA sequence: TGTGCCAGCAGCTTAGTAGGATCCAGGGGCGGGAGCTCCCACGAGCAGTACTTC.

V gene TRBV5-1 combines with J gene TRBJ2-7, with D unresolved. In germline, CDR1 is SGHRS, CDR2 YFSETQ. Trimming pared 5 bases from V and 1 base from J, leaving 10 bases between. This CDR3 comprises 13 residues. DNA of the CDR3: TGCGCCAGCAGGCAGGACGGATCCTACGAGCAGTACTTC. Translating it yields CASRQDGSYEQYF.

The chain links TRBV7-9 to TRBJ1-1; D unresolved. Trimming left V 1 base short and J 6 bases short, with 9 bases between. The germline CDR1 and CDR2 sequences are SEHNR and FQNEAQ (reference sequence). The CDR3 runs 13 residues. CDR3 in amino acids: CASSLGEVSEAFF. CDR3 in DNA: TGTGCCAGCAGCTTAGGCGAGGTTTCTGAAGCTTTCTTT.

Remarks on this clonotype: At one of its ends the junction is not consistent with the germline gene, which may arise from a read error. The chain links TRBV29-1 to TRBJ2-7, with D possibly called TRBD1 or TRBD2 (5 bases each). Germline V gives CDR1 SQVTM, CDR2 ANQGSEA. The CDR3 is 13 residues long. The CDR3 loop is CGVDAGSLMEQYF. DNA for the CDR3: TGCGGCGTTGATGCAGGGAGTCTTATGGAGCAGTACTTC.

Ten or more counts support this clonotype. The chain links TRBV7-2 to TRBJ2-7; D may match TRBD1 or TRBD2 (5 bases each). CDR3 length equals 15 residues. Germline values: CDR1 SGHTA, CDR2 FQGNSA. V gave up 1 base and J gave up 2 bases, with 12 bases separating them. Written as DNA, the CDR3 is TGTGCCAGCAGCTTAGGCCCCGGGGCGGCCTACGAGCAGTACTTC. Translation gives CASSLGPGAAYEQYF. The full variable domain, completed using reference TRBV7-2 and TRBJ2-7, is GAGVSQSPSNKVTEKGKDVELRCDPISGHTALYWYRQSLGQGLEFLIYFQGNSAPDKSGLPSDRFSAERTGGSVSTLTIQRTQQEDSAVYLCASSLGPGAAYEQYFGPGTRLTVT.

The chain employs TRBV3-1 and TRBJ2-5; 11 nucleotides align to TRBD2. The ends lost 4 bases at V and 0 bases at J; junction bases unmatched: 4. Germline V CDR1 and CDR2: LGHDT, YNNKEL (reference sequence). This CDR3 comprises 16 residues. The CDR3 DNA reads TGTGCCAGCAGCCTCCGACTAGCGGGAAACCAAGAGACCCAGTACTTC. Protein product: CASSLRLAGNQETQYF.

This clonotype was found a few times. This rearrangement joins TRBV12-3 or TRBV12-4 to TRBJ2-5, with no clear D. The tail of the sequence fits TRBJ2-7 better, so the J call may be wrong. This CDR3 has 14 amino acids. The CDR3 sequence is CASTLSALVGEQYF. In nucleotides, the CDR3 is TGTGCCAGCACCCTCAGTGCCCTCGTGGGCGAGCAGTACTTC.

This clonotype occurred a few times. This chain connects TRBV11-1 to TRBJ2-3, with no clear D. From germline, CDR1 is SGHAT and CDR2 FQDESV (reference sequence). The CDR3 has 13 residues. V was cut by 1 base and J by 6 bases, with 8 bases left in between. The CDR3 DNA is TGTGCCAGCAGCTTAGAGGATCCGGATACGCAGTATTTT. Translating it yields CASSLEDPDTQYF.

J is TRBJ2-4 and V is TRBV5-1, with no clear D. The last part of the DNA fits TRBJ2-7 better; the J call may be wrong. In germline, CDR1 is SGHRS, CDR2 YFSETQ. The CDR3 length is 12 residues. For the CDR3, the DNA is TGCGCCAGCAGCTACTTGGGCTACGAGCAGTACTTC. Protein: CASSYLGYEQYF.

V usage is TRBV24-1 and J usage is TRBJ2-1; 14 nucleotides agree with TRBD2. Germline loops: CDR1 KGHDR, CDR2 SFDVKD. V trimming: 1 base; J trimming: 6 bases; junction bases outside the gene matches: 1. This CDR3 comprises 16 residues. In DNA form, the CDR3 reads TGTGCCACCAGTGATTTTGGGACTAGCGGGAGCAATGAGCAGTTCTTC. Translation: CATSDFGTSGSNEQFF.

Only a few counts were recorded for this clonotype. J is TRBJ2-4 and V is TRBV7-2; weak D call: TRBD1 (6 bases). Germline V gene data show CDR1 as SGHTA and CDR2 as FQGNSA. Trimming took off 0 bases at V and 1 base at J, with 13 bases between the two ends. This CDR3 contains 17 residues. CDR3 coding DNA: TGTGCCAGCAGCTTAGCTTGGGCAGGGGTGGCCAAAAACATTCAGTACTTC. As protein: CASSLAWAGVAKNIQYF. Combining the CDR3 with reference TRBV7-2 and TRBJ2-4 gives the whole variable domain GAGVSQSPSNKVTEKGKDVELRCDPISGHTALYWYRQSLGQGLEFLIYFQGNSAPDKSGLPSDRFSAERTGGSVSTLTIQRTQQEDSAVYLCASSLAWAGVAKNIQYFGAGTRLSVL.

This clonotype came up a few times. The chain uses TRBV20-1 and TRBJ2-1; D gene unclear. The CDR3 runs 17 residues. V lost 2 bases and J 0 bases, leaving 17 bases between the germline ends. Germline values: CDR1 DFQATT, CDR2 SNEGSKA (reference sequence). The CDR3 bases are TGCAGTGCTAGATCGCCTCTGGCGGAGAGCTCCTACAATGAGCAGTTCTTC. Translating gives CSARSPLAESSYNEQFF.

The chain combines TRBV6-5 with TRBJ2-7; D gene ambiguous. Deletions cut 4 bases from V and 2 bases from J, with 24 bases between. CDR1 and CDR2 from the germline V gene are MNHEY and SVGAGI. The CDR3 is 18 residues long. The CDR3 coding sequence is TGTGCCAGCAGTTCGCTTCTACCCCTTCCCGGGCTCACCTACGAGCAGTACTTC. Translation: CASSSLLPLPGLTYEQYF.